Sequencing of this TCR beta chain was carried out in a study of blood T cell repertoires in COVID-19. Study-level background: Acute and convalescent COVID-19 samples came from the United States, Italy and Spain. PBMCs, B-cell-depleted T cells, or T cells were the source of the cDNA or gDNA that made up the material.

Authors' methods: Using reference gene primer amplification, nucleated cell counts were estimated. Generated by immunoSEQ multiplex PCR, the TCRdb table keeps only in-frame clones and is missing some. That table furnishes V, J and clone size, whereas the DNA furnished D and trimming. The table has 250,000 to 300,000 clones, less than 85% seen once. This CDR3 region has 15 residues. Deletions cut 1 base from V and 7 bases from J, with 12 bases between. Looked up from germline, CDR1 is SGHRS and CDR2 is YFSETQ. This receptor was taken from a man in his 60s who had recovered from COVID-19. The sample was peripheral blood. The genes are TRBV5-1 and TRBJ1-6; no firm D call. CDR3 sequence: CASSLFEGSNSPLHF. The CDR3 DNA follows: TGCGCCAGCAGCTTGTTTGAGGGTTCCAATTCACCCCTCCACTTT.